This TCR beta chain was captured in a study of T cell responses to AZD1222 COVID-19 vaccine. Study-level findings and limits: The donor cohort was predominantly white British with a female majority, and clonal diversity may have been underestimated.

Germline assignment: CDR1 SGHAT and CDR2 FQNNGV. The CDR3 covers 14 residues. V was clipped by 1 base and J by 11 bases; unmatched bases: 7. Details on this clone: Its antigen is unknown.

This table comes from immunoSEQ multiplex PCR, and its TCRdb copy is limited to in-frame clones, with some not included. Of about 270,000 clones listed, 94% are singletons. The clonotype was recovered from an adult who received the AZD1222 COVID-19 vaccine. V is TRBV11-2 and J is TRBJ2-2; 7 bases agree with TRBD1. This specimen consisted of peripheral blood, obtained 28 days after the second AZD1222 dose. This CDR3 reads CASSLGQGVGELFF. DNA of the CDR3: TGTGCCAGCAGCTTAGGACAGGGCGTCGGTGAGCTGTTTTTT. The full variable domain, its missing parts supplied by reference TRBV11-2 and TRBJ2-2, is EAGVAQSPRYKIIEKRQSVAFWCNPISGHATLYWYQQILGQGPKLLIQFQNNGVVDDSQLPKDRFSAERLKGVDSTLKIQPAKLEDSAVYLCASSLGQGVGELFFGEGSRLTVL.